The 4 T cell receptor beta chains listed next were all sequenced from one sample in a study of tumor-infiltrating lymphocytes in primary liver carcinoma. Unsorted whole blood served as the source of blood RNA, and germline DNA was extracted as well. The investigators made TCR beta cDNA from about 510 ng total RNA, using a constant-region primer. For TCR beta, libraries were produced by three nested multiplex PCR rounds using slightly modified ARM-PCR. For approximately 11 cycles apiece, the opening two PCR rounds ran with TRBV1-TRBV30 forward primers and a C-beta reverse primer. MiXCR, applied by TCRdb to the multiplex PCR reads, yields one record per CDR3 protein. The sample lists 320,000 or so distinct CDR3 sequences, about 60% occurring once. Material for sequencing was peripheral blood. The receptors come from a man aged 35 to 55 with primary liver carcinoma and hepatitis B virus infection.

Of note for this clonotype: A read error may explain this, as a much larger clone is one base away. J is TRBJ1-2 and V is TRBV12-3 or TRBV12-4; possibly TRBD1 for D (5 bases). The CDR3 is 13 amino acids. V was pared by 7 bases and J by 2 bases, with 11 bases between. In DNA, the CDR3 is TGTGCCAGCACCGGGGGGGGGAACTATGGCTACACCTTC. Protein sequence: CASTGGGNYGYTF.

The CDR3, as DNA: TGTGCCAGCAGTTTAGGGGGCGCGTCCACCGGGGAGCTGTTTTTT. This encodes CASSLGGASTGELFF. This sequence joins TRBV28 and TRBJ2-2; tentative D call: TRBD1 (6 bases). The V end lost 2 bases, the J end lost 4 bases, and 11 bases lay between the germline ends. The CDR3 loop spans 15 amino acids. Germline CDR1 and CDR2: MDHEN and SYDVKM.

Turning to this clonotype: At one of its ends the junction is not consistent with the germline gene, which may arise from a read error. The chain has TRBV6-2 or TRBV6-3 and TRBJ2-1; 7 positions match TRBD2. The CDR3 contains 16 residues. Looked up from germline, CDR1 is MNHEY and CDR2 is SVGEGT. In DNA, the CDR3 is TGTGCTAGCAGTAACGGTCTTAGCGGGTCCTACAATGAGCAGTTCTTC. It is translated as CASSNGLSGSYNEQFF.

As for this clonotype: A much more abundant neighbour one base away suggests this may be a read error. J is TRBJ2-2 and V is TRBV6-5, with 8 bases lining up with TRBD2. The V gene's germline CDR1 is MNHEY and CDR2 SVGAGI. The CDR3 has 13 amino acids. Here the CDR3 DNA reads TGTGCCATCCTTAGCGGGAACACCGGGGAGCTGTCTTTT. Encoded protein: CAILSGNTGELSF.